This T cell receptor beta chain was obtained from a study of memory CD8 T cells in hepatitis C reinfection. Produced via immunoSEQ multiplex PCR; TCRdb's table is partial and in-frame only. This sample has approximately 46,000 clones; roughly 89% occur once, and the top ten carry around 0.7%. This CDR3 contains 14 residues. The V gene's germline CDR1 is SGHTA and CDR2 FQGTGA. V shed 5 bases, J shed 7 bases, and the junction held 6 bases outside the gene matches. The time point denotes: late/post reinfection, 12 to 24 weeks after detection. TCR sequencing was done directly ex vivo on sorted cells, without expansion in vitro.

This chain uses TRBV7-3 with TRBJ2-1; 9 nucleotides line up with TRBD2. Sequencing was performed on naive CD8+ T cells sorted from blood. The receptor's source is a man aged 18 to 30 with hepatitis C virus infection. CDR3 region: CASSLAGGINEQFF. The DNA for the CDR3 is TGTGCCAGCAGCCTTGCGGGGGGGATAAATGAGCAGTTCTTC.